This entry is about one T cell receptor (beta chain). The target antigen is unknown. Some clones are missing from TCRdb's copy, which holds only in-frame ones; the method was immunoSEQ multiplex PCR. The data show roughly 140,000 clones, 80% to 90% seen once. This specimen comes from a study of T cell responses to AZD1222 COVID-19 vaccine. Study-wide points: Seropositive AZD1222 recipients at baseline numbered only 5 or 6.

From germline, CDR1 is MNHEY and CDR2 SVGEGT. Deletions cut 1 base from V and 3 bases from J, with 12 bases between. The CDR3 has 15 amino acids. Sequenced here: peripheral blood, sampled after recovery from COVID-19. The chain employs TRBV6-2 or TRBV6-3 and TRBJ1-1; no firm D call. The sequence came from an adult who had recovered from COVID-19. The CDR3 loop is CASSYYPEGYTEAFF. The CDR3 DNA sequence: TGTGCCAGCAGTTACTACCCAGAAGGGTACACTGAAGCTTTCTTT.